The clone carrying this T cell receptor (beta chain) has only a few counts. Building the TCR beta libraries relied on iRepertoire HTBI primers, and CDR3 regions underwent Arm-PCR. A single record per CDR3 protein comes from TCRdb applying MiXCR to the multiplex PCR reads. The sample shows 700,000 or so distinct CDR3 sequences, around 32% of them seen only once. This entry is derived from a study of regulatory T cells in long-lasting Graves disease. CDR1 is MNHNS, CDR2 SASEGT, per germline. CDR3 length equals 15 residues. V was clipped by 2 bases and J by 6 bases, with 14 bases between them. The time point is: persistent/refractory GD, antithyroid drugs over 5 years with positive TRAb. From PBMCs, RNA was extracted and then used to make the TCR library.

The V call is TRBV6-1, the J call TRBJ1-5, with D possibly matching TRBD1 (6 bases). The TCR was taken from a female donor with Graves disease. The specimen was peripheral blood mononuclear cells (PBMCs), collected when the disease was refractory, from a patient treated with antithyroid drugs. The CDR3 spells CASSEYRTGSQPQHF. CDR3 bases: TGTGCCAGCAGTGAATATCGAACAGGGTCTCAGCCCCAGCATTTT.